Following are 23 T cell receptor beta chains from one sample sequenced in a study of metastatic and nonmetastatic thyroid tumors. TCRdb re-called clones via MiXCR from the PCR reads. Of 30,000 or so clones listed, around a fifth are singletons. No patient had received any treatment before thyroid surgery. Sequenced: blood. The receptors were sampled from a female donor with papillary thyroid cancer or a benign thyroid nodule (not recorded which). Some clones in this sample may be carry-over from other donors' samples.

Many counts were recorded for this clone. The chain couples TRBV5-1 to TRBJ2-3, with a weak D call TRBD1 (6 bases). The CDR3 length is 14 residues. With 4 bases removed from V and 0 bases from J, the gap between germline ends came to 9 bases. The V gene's germline CDR1 is SGHRS and CDR2 YFSETQ. The CDR3 reads CASSMTGSTDTQYF. CDR3 bases: TGCGCCAGCAGCATGACAGGTAGCACAGATACGCAGTATTTT.

V is TRBV6-2 or TRBV6-3 and J is TRBJ2-7; no reliable D call. Germline loops: CDR1 MNHEY, CDR2 SVGEGT. V was pared by 2 bases and J by 7 bases, with 6 bases between. The CDR3 sequence is 11 residues long. CDR3 coding DNA: TGTGCCAGCAGTTACAGTGGGGAGCAGTACTTC. This translates into CASSYSGEQYF.

This clone has more than one count but fewer than ten. The chain is built from TRBV6-2 or TRBV6-3 and TRBJ2-7; D is possibly TRBD1 or TRBD2 (5 bases each). This CDR3 has 13 amino acids. Germline loops: CDR1 MNHEY, CDR2 SVGEGT. With 7 bases removed from V and 3 bases from J, the gap between germline ends came to 13 bases. The CDR3 nucleotides are TGTGCCAGCATGGGGGACGGTAGCTACGAGCAGTACTTC. Its protein product is CASMGDGSYEQYF.

This clone was picked up many times. The V gene is TRBV11-2, the J gene TRBJ2-7; D unresolved. V lost 1 base and J 2 bases, leaving 9 bases between the germline ends. CDR3 size: 14 residues. The V gene's germline CDR1 is SGHAT and CDR2 FQNNGV. Here the CDR3 reads CASSLGQAPYEQYF. The CDR3, as DNA: TGTGCCAGCAGCTTAGGGCAGGCCCCCTACGAGCAGTACTTC.

Ten or more counts support this clone. V is TRBV6-1 and J is TRBJ2-7, with D perhaps matching TRBD1 (5 bases). Germline CDR1 reads MNHNS; CDR2 reads SASEGT. Trimming cost V 3 bases and J 0 bases, with 12 bases left between them. The CDR3 is made up of 15 amino acids. DNA for the CDR3: TGTGCCAGCAGTGATCTAGGTGGGGCCTCCTACGAGCAGTACTTC. Protein product: CASSDLGGASYEQYF.

This clone counts as medium-sized. The V gene is TRBV5-8, the J gene TRBJ1-2; maybe TRBD1 (6 bases). The CDR3 is made up of 13 amino acids. Germline CDR1 and CDR2: SGHTS and YDEGEE. The V gene lost 0 bases and the J gene lost 3 bases, with 6 bases spanning the gap. CDR3: CASSLDRDYGYTF. DNA of the CDR3: TGTGCCAGCAGCTTGGACAGGGACTATGGCTACACCTTC.

There are many counts of this clone. This chain connects TRBV2 to TRBJ2-4; 9 positions match TRBD1. V was pared by 5 bases and J by 2 bases, with 4 bases of the junction left unmatched. Germline loops: CDR1 SNHLY, CDR2 FYNNEI. The length of the CDR3 is 15 residues. CDR3 residues: CASSRDRDPKNIQYF. As DNA, the CDR3 is TGTGCCAGCAGTAGGGACAGGGACCCCAAAAACATTCAGTACTTC.

The CDR3 nucleotides read TGCGCCAGCATGGGGGCCTACAATGAGCAGTTCTTC. This codes for CASMGAYNEQFF. J is TRBJ2-1 and V is TRBV5-1; D possibly matches TRBD1 or TRBD2 (5 bases each). Germline CDR1 reads SGHRS; CDR2 reads YFSETQ. The V end was cut by 6 bases, the J end by 2 bases, with 6 bases between. This CDR3 spans 12 amino acids.

There are a few counts of this clone. This could be a read error, since a much larger clone is one nucleotide away. This chain connects TRBV28 to TRBJ2-3, with 7 nucleotides matching TRBD1. Germline V gene lookup returns CDR1 MDHEN and CDR2 SYDVKM. The CDR3 runs to 13 residues. CDR3 coding DNA: TGTGCCAGCGAGACAGGGTCGACAGATAAGCAGTATTTT. This codes for CASETGSTDKQYF.

The J gene is TRBJ1-5, the V gene TRBV20-1, with 7 bases aligning to TRBD1. The CDR3 consists of 14 residues. Germline V gene data show CDR1 as DFQATT and CDR2 as SNEGSKA (reference sequence). V was clipped by 1 base and J by 6 bases; unmatched bases: 6. In DNA, the CDR3 is TGCAGTGCTAGAGTGACAGGGATGTTTCAGCCCCAGCATTTT. Translating it yields CSARVTGMFQPQHF.

This clone showed up many times. The J gene is TRBJ2-2, the V gene TRBV10-1; 10 nucleotides match TRBD2. Trimming removed 6 bases from V and 6 bases from J; junction bases left unmatched: 7. The CDR3 is 15 residues long. Looked up from germline, CDR1 is WNHNN and CDR2 is SYGVQD (reference sequence). The CDR3 DNA follows: TGCGCCAGCAGCCCCTCTCTAGCGGGAGCCGGGGAGCTGTTTTTT. It codes for CASSPSLAGAGELFF.

This clone was observed at least ten times. The chain couples TRBV12-3 or TRBV12-4 to TRBJ2-2; D call uncertain. Deletions cut 5 bases from V and 1 base from J, with 5 bases between. This CDR3 region has 13 residues. The CDR3: CASSPMNTGELFF. The CDR3 nucleotides read TGTGCCAGCAGTCCCATGAACACCGGGGAGCTGTTTTTT.

By sample share, this clone is medium-sized. This sequence joins TRBV19 and TRBJ2-5; 8 bases line up with TRBD1. V shed 5 bases and J 3 bases; nucleotides not matched to a gene: 2. The CDR3 consists of 13 residues. Germline loops: CDR1 LNHDA, CDR2 SQIVND (reference sequence). Here the CDR3 DNA reads TGTGCCAGTAGTCGGACAGGGAAAGAGACCCAGTACTTC. This translates into CASSRTGKETQYF.

This clone was detected ten times or more. This sequence joins TRBV12-3 or TRBV12-4 and TRBJ2-6; D remains ambiguous. Trimming shortened V by 4 bases and J by 0 bases, and 4 bases separated the two germline ends. The CDR3 sequence is 14 residues long. The CDR3: CASSYNSGANVLTF. CDR3 sequence (DNA): TGTGCCAGCAGTTATAACTCTGGGGCCAACGTCCTGACTTTC.

J is TRBJ2-3 and V is TRBV6-1, with D unresolved. CDR3 size: 12 residues. Per the germline V gene, CDR1 is MNHNS and CDR2 is SASEGT. V was trimmed by 6 bases and J by 0 bases, leaving 4 bases between them. CDR3 sequence reads: CASRDSTDTQYF. The DNA for the CDR3 is TGTGCCAGCAGGGACAGCACAGATACGCAGTATTTT.

This clone was seen at least ten times. The V gene is TRBV12-3 or TRBV12-4, the J gene TRBJ2-7, with D possibly TRBD2 on 6 matching bases. This CDR3 is 13 amino acids long. V was clipped by 8 bases and J by 3 bases, with 14 bases between them. This CDR3 reads CASGGTVNYEQYF. CDR3 DNA: TGTGCCAGCGGCGGGACGGTAAACTACGAGCAGTACTTC.

The chain uses TRBV11-2 and TRBJ1-1, with a possible D match to TRBD1 (6 bases). Germline lookup yields CDR1 SGHAT and CDR2 FQNNGV. V was trimmed by 7 bases and J by 4 bases, leaving 16 bases between them. This CDR3 is 14 amino acids long. For the CDR3, the DNA is TGTGCCAGCAAAAAACAGGGTCGGGTCACTGAAGCTTTCTTT. Amino acids: CASKKQGRVTEAFF.

This clone was detected many times. The chain is built from TRBV28 and TRBJ1-4; tentatively, D is TRBD1 (6 bases). The CDR3 extends over 16 amino acids. Germline V lookup: CDR1 MDHEN, CDR2 SYDVKM. The V end lost 4 bases, the J end lost 6 bases, and 18 bases lay between the germline ends. The CDR3 DNA sequence: TGTGCCAGCAGTTCCCCCCTACAGGGCTCTCATGAAAAACTGTTTTTT. This sequence encodes CASSSPLQGSHEKLFF.

This clone was found a few times. V usage is TRBV20-1 and J usage is TRBJ2-1, with 9 bases aligning to TRBD1. The V gene end was trimmed by 1 base and the J gene end by 5 bases; junction bases not matched to a gene: 21. This CDR3 has 20 amino acids. Germline-derived CDR1 and CDR2 are DFQATT and SNEGSKA (reference sequence). DNA of the CDR3: TGCAGTGCTAGAGGACAAGGGACAGGGATACCCATTGGGTTGAACAATGAGCAGTTCTTC. It codes for CSARGQGTGIPIGLNNEQFF.

The sample holds many counts of this clone. The chain links TRBV2 to TRBJ2-5, with 7 bases that match TRBD2. V lost 0 bases to trimming and J lost 5 bases; unmatched junction nucleotides: 6. The CDR3 sequence is 15 residues long. The germline V gene encodes CDR1 SNHLY and CDR2 FYNNEI. CDR3 region: CASSEAGGRGETQYF. CDR3 sequence (DNA): TGTGCCAGCAGTGAAGCGGGAGGGCGGGGGGAGACCCAGTACTTC.

This clone was counted many times. The rearrangement uses TRBV20-1 and TRBJ1-2, with D tentatively TRBD1 (6 bases). CDR3 length: 12 amino acids. Germline V gene data show CDR1 as DFQATT and CDR2 as SNEGSKA (reference sequence). With 8 bases removed from V and 3 bases from J, the gap between germline ends came to 13 bases. The CDR3 DNA is TGCAGTCTTTCAGGGGATGACTATGGCTACACCTTC. Its protein product is CSLSGDDYGYTF.

The table lists this clone with many counts. The rearrangement links TRBV14 to TRBJ2-7; the D is unclear. This CDR3 has 12 residues. The ends were cut back, 0 bases at V and 9 bases at J, with 9 bases in the middle. Germline values: CDR1 SGHDN, CDR2 FVKESK. CDR3 DNA sequence: TGTGCCAGCAGCCAAGATGTCCCGCGGCAGTACTTC. It codes for CASSQDVPRQYF.

This clone was counted only a few times. The sample contains more than one DNA sequence encoding this CDR3. The chain uses TRBV6-1 and TRBJ2-7; D not resolved. The CDR3 loop spans 12 amino acids. Germline CDR1 reads MNHNS; CDR2 reads SASEGT. Trimming cost V 3 bases and J 1 base, with 4 bases left between them. CDR3 nucleotide sequence: TGTGCCAGCAGTGACGGTTCCTACGAGCAGTACTTC. This encodes CASSDGSYEQYF.